Below, 16 T cell receptor beta chains from the same sample are listed, as sequenced in a study of T cell changes during pregnancy in multiple sclerosis. Some clones are missing from TCRdb's copy, which holds only in-frame ones; the method was immunoSEQ multiplex PCR. The table has 35,000 or so clones, roughly 89% seen once. Sample: CD4+ T cells from peripheral blood mononuclear cells, taken after pregnancy. Every receptor here comes from a female donor in good health, enrolled as a control in a pregnancy study.

This clone occurred once. This sequence joins TRBV30 and TRBJ1-1, with D possibly TRBD1 on 6 matching bases. CDR3 size: 14 residues. V was clipped by 4 bases and J by 8 bases, with 20 bases between them. CDR1 and CDR2 (germline): GTSNPN, SVGIG (reference sequence). Here the CDR3 DNA reads TGTGCCTGGACCAGGGGCCCAGGGCCCTCAGAAGCTTTCTTT. Its translation: CAWTRGPGPSEAFF.

The chain has TRBV27 and TRBJ1-1, with a tentative D call TRBD1 (6 bases). The V gene's germline CDR1 is MNHEY and CDR2 SMNVEV (reference sequence). The CDR3 contains 14 residues. V shed 2 bases and J shed 1 base, with 8 bases lying between them. This chain's CDR3 is CASSLQGRNTEAFF. The CDR3, as DNA: TGTGCCAGCAGTTTACAGGGGCGGAACACTGAAGCTTTCTTT.

V and J are TRBV4-3 and TRBJ1-4, with a weak D call TRBD1 (5 bases). Trimming pared 8 bases from V and 13 bases from J, leaving 20 bases between. Germline-derived CDR1 and CDR2 are LGHNA and YSLEER. CDR3 length: 13 amino acids. CDR3 coding DNA: TGCGCCAGCGGATCCTTCTTAGCGGGGACACTGTTTTTT. Translated: CASGSFLAGTLFF.

The chain has TRBV29-1 and TRBJ2-7; 15 nucleotides match TRBD2. Germline V gene data show CDR1 as SQVTM and CDR2 as ANQGSEA. The CDR3 totals 14 residues. The junction had 8 bases not matched to a gene; V was cut back by 3 bases and J by 11 bases. The CDR3: CSVDLGLAGGMKYF. The CDR3 DNA reads as TGCAGCGTTGATCTTGGACTAGCGGGGGGGATGAAGTACTTC.

The J gene is TRBJ2-3, the V gene TRBV9, with a weak D call TRBD1 (6 bases). There are 16 residues in the CDR3. CDR1 SGDLS and CDR2 YYNGEE come from the germline V gene. The V end was cut by 1 base, the J end by 6 bases, with 18 bases between. Here the CDR3 reads CASSVMQGWGSDTQYF. The CDR3 DNA reads as TGTGCCAGCAGCGTAATGCAGGGGTGGGGGTCGGATACGCAGTATTTT.

This chain links TRBV11-2 with TRBJ1-4, with D tentatively TRBD1 (6 bases). The CDR3 is 16 amino acids. Germline V lookup: CDR1 SGHAT, CDR2 FQNNGV. V lost 3 bases and J lost 3, with 14 bases in between. The CDR3 sequence is CASSFVQGKSNEKLFF. As DNA, the CDR3 is TGTGCCAGCAGCTTTGTTCAGGGGAAGTCTAATGAAAAACTGTTTTTT. The whole variable domain, filled in from reference TRBV11-2 and TRBJ1-4, reads EAGVAQSPRYKIIEKRQSVAFWCNPISGHATLYWYQQILGQGPKLLIQFQNNGVVDDSQLPKDRFSAERLKGVDSTLKIQPAKLEDSAVYLCASSFVQGKSNEKLFFGSGTQLSVL.

The chain is built from TRBV2 and TRBJ1-5; D gene unclear. The CDR3 runs to 16 residues. CDR1 is SNHLY, CDR2 FYNNEI, per germline. Trimming stripped 4 bases from V and 0 bases from J, with 13 bases between. The DNA for the CDR3 is TGTGCCAGCAGTGTTGAAACAGCATATAGCAATCAGCCCCAGCATTTT. Encoded protein: CASSVETAYSNQPQHF.

The chain uses TRBV28 and TRBJ2-1; tentatively, D is TRBD2 (7 bases). The CDR3 covers 16 residues. The V gene lost 8 bases and the J gene lost 9 bases, with 26 bases spanning the gap. Germline CDR1 reads MDHEN; CDR2 reads SYDVKM. CDR3 DNA: TGTGCCAGCGACACTCCAGCCTGGGGGGGCGGTGGTGAGCAGTTCTTC. Its protein is CASDTPAWGGGGEQFF.

The chain links TRBV2 to TRBJ2-7, with 8 bases aligning to TRBD1. The CDR3 loop spans 15 amino acids. V trimming: 6 bases; J trimming: 7 bases; junction bases outside the gene matches: 14. Germline CDR1 and CDR2: SNHLY and FYNNEI. The CDR3: CASSDFLDRVWEQYF. In DNA, the CDR3 is TGTGCCAGCAGCGACTTCCTGGACAGGGTTTGGGAGCAGTACTTC.

This clone was detected only once. The chain has TRBV27 and TRBJ1-3, with D possibly TRBD1 on 6 matching bases. Germline-derived CDR1 and CDR2 are MNHEY and SMNVEV (reference sequence). The CDR3 has 14 residues. Between the trimmed V and J ends, which lost 6 bases and 2 bases, there was a span of 11 bases. This CDR3 is CASSGAGAGNTIYF. In DNA form, the CDR3 reads TGTGCCAGCAGCGGGGCAGGGGCTGGAAACACCATATATTTT.

The chain links TRBV19 to TRBJ2-5, with 7 positions matching TRBD2. The CDR3 extends over 13 amino acids. The germline gives CDR1 LNHDA, CDR2 SQIVND (reference sequence). V trimming: 3 bases; J trimming: 5 bases; junction bases outside the gene matches: 3. Here the CDR3 reads CASSMGGSETQYF. DNA of the CDR3: TGTGCCAGTAGTATGGGCGGGAGTGAGACCCAGTACTTC.

This clone was seen a single time. The rearrangement joins TRBV27 to TRBJ2-3; 11 bases fit TRBD2. J gave up 3 bases and V 0 bases, and 14 bases lay outside the gene matches. The germline V gene encodes CDR1 MNHEY and CDR2 SMNVEV (reference sequence). The CDR3 sequence is 20 residues long. The chain's CDR3 is CASSLSARLAGNSGTDTQYF. The CDR3 coding sequence is TGTGCCAGCAGTTTATCCGCGCGACTAGCGGGAAATAGCGGGACAGATACGCAGTATTTT.

The genes are TRBV30 and TRBJ1-5; TRBD1 agrees at 10 bases. Germline CDR1 reads GTSNPN; CDR2 reads SVGIG (reference sequence). Germline trimming cut 5 bases from V and 7 bases from J; bases unmatched to any gene: 11. This CDR3 has 15 amino acids. Here the CDR3 DNA reads TGTGCCTGGGCATCCCGACAGGGGGCAGGGCAGCCCCAGCATTTT. It specifies CAWASRQGAGQPQHF.

This chain uses TRBV6-6 with TRBJ1-1; 7 nucleotides line up with TRBD1. The CDR3 extends over 13 amino acids. Trimming cost V 5 bases and J 5 bases; bases outside gene matches: 5. Germline values: CDR1 MNHNY, CDR2 SVGAGI (reference sequence). CDR3 coding DNA: TGTGCCAGCAGTCCCAGGGGGGTAACTGAAGCTTTCTTT. Translating it yields CASSPRGVTEAFF.

Remarks on this clone: Other DNA sequences in the sample encode the same CDR3. V usage is TRBV2 and J usage is TRBJ2-6; D gene unclear. Deletions cut 4 bases from V and 0 bases from J, with 7 bases between. CDR1 is SNHLY and CDR2 is FYNNEI in the germline V gene. This CDR3 has 15 residues. The CDR3 nucleotides are TGTGCCAGCAGTGTAACAGTCTCTGGGGCCAACGTCCTGACTTTC. This sequence encodes CASSVTVSGANVLTF. Complete variable domain (other parts from reference TRBV2 and TRBJ2-6): EPEVTQTPSHQVTQMGQEVILRCVPISNHLYFYWYRQILGQKVEFLVSFYNNEISEKSEIFDDQFSVERPDGSNFTLKIRSTKLEDSAMYFCASSVTVSGANVLTFGAGSRLTVL.

V usage is TRBV9 and J usage is TRBJ2-1, with 11 positions matching TRBD2. This CDR3 is 17 amino acids long. V was pared by 0 bases and J by 4 bases, with 6 bases of the junction left unmatched. Germline loops: CDR1 SGDLS, CDR2 YYNGEE. The CDR3 DNA is TGTGCCAGCAGCGTAGCTCCCTTAGCGGGAGGGTACAATGAGCAGTTCTTC. This encodes CASSVAPLAGGYNEQFF.